This TCR beta chain was recovered during a study of blood T cell repertoires in COVID-19. Study-level information: The United States, Italy and Spain provided the acute and convalescent COVID-19 samples. T cells, B-cell-depleted T cells, or PBMCs provided the cDNA or gDNA that served as material.

The germline gives CDR1 SGHTA, CDR2 FQGNSA. Losses at the gene ends were 0 bases for V and 5 bases for J; bases not matched to a gene: 14. The CDR3 is made up of 18 amino acids. As handled by the study authors: Amplification of reference gene primers provided the estimated nucleated cell counts. TCRdb's table, derived via immunoSEQ multiplex PCR, lists solely in-frame clones and lacks some. Clone size and V and J calls were adopted from that table, with D and trimming inferred from the DNA. The sample lists over 120,000 clones; 75% to 80% were seen once. Input material: peripheral blood. The genes are TRBV7-2 and TRBJ2-5, with 8 positions matching TRBD1. The TCR comes from a woman in her 50s with active or convalescent COVID-19. The CDR3 DNA reads as TGTGCCAGCAGCTTAGCGGCGGGGACAGGCCGCGCGTGGGAGACCCAGTACTTC. Protein sequence: CASSLAAGTGRAWETQYF.